This entry lists 14 T cell receptor beta chains sequenced from one sample in a study of T cell responses to AZD1222 COVID-19 vaccine. Measured with immunoSEQ multiplex PCR; TCRdb has only the in-frame clones, and not every one. The sample lists approximately 140,000 clones, about 92% occurring once. The sequencing used peripheral blood, collected on day 0 of AZD1222 vaccination. The receptors here all came from an adult in good health.

V usage is TRBV15 and J usage is TRBJ1-6; 9 bases match TRBD1. Germline V gives CDR1 LNHNV, CDR2 YYDKDF (reference sequence). The CDR3 has 15 amino acids. With 3 bases clipped from V and 7 bases from J, the junction kept 4 bases outside the gene matches. The CDR3 DNA reads as TGTGCCACCAGCAGCGAGACAGGGGGGAATTCACCCCTCCACTTT. Protein product: CATSSETGGNSPLHF.

V gene TRBV2 combines with J gene TRBJ1-1; 8 nucleotides align to TRBD1. Germline-derived CDR1 and CDR2 are SNHLY and FYNNEI. Germline trimming cut 10 bases from V and 4 bases from J; bases unmatched to any gene: 11. The CDR3 totals 14 residues. CDR3 DNA: TGTGCCACCCGGCAGGGGGCTTTGATCACTGAAGCTTTCTTT. This codes for CATRQGALITEAFF.

The rearrangement uses TRBV29-1 and TRBJ1-1, with 8 bases lining up with TRBD1. The CDR3 consists of 14 residues. Germline loops: CDR1 SQVTM, CDR2 ANQGSEA. The J segment lost 3 bases and the V segment lost 7 bases, leaving 10 bases of the junction unmatched. CDR3 region: CSALPGGADTEAFF. DNA of the CDR3: TGCAGCGCCCTACCAGGGGGCGCGGACACTGAAGCTTTCTTT. The variable domain in full, completed from reference TRBV29-1 and TRBJ1-1, reads SAVISQKPSRDICQRGTSLTIQCQVDSQVTMMFWYRQQPGQSLTLIATANQGSEATYESGFVIDKFPISRPNLTFSTLTVSNMSPEDSSIYLCSALPGGADTEAFFGQGTRLTVV.

The J gene is TRBJ2-6, the V gene TRBV27, with 8 bases matching TRBD1. V lost 1 base, J lost 1 base, and 12 bases stayed unmatched. The V gene's germline CDR1 is MNHEY and CDR2 SMNVEV (reference sequence). CDR3 length equals 20 residues. CDR3 region: CASSLLQTGGIVSGANVLTF. As DNA, the CDR3 is TGTGCCAGCAGTTTATTGCAAACAGGGGGGATAGTGTCTGGGGCCAACGTCCTGACTTTC.

This rearrangement joins TRBV11-2 to TRBJ1-4; 8 positions match TRBD1. J lost 7 bases, V lost 2 bases, and 9 bases had no gene match. Germline V lookup: CDR1 SGHAT, CDR2 FQNNGV. The CDR3 spans 16 residues. This chain's CDR3 is CASSLTRTGLSEKLFF. The CDR3 nucleotides read TGTGCCAGCAGCTTAACCCGGACAGGGTTGAGTGAAAAACTGTTTTTT. Based on the CDR3 plus reference TRBV11-2 and TRBJ1-4, the full variable domain is EAGVAQSPRYKIIEKRQSVAFWCNPISGHATLYWYQQILGQGPKLLIQFQNNGVVDDSQLPKDRFSAERLKGVDSTLKIQPAKLEDSAVYLCASSLTRTGLSEKLFFGSGTQLSVL.

This clone was counted once. The V and J genes are TRBV18 and TRBJ2-6; perhaps TRBD1 as D (7 bases). The V and J ends lost 1 base and 4 bases respectively, with 11 bases between them. The CDR3 has 16 residues. CDR1 and CDR2 from the germline V gene are KGHSH and LQKENI. CDR3 sequence reads: CASSPQQGRGANVLTF. The CDR3 nucleotides are TGTGCCAGCTCACCACAACAGGGGAGGGGGGCCAACGTCCTGACTTTC.

CDR3 in DNA: TGCGCCAGCAGTGAGTGGGGGCGGACTGAAGCTTTCTTT. As protein: CASSEWGRTEAFF. The chain recombines TRBV10-2 with TRBJ1-1; D perhaps matches TRBD1 (6 bases). The V end was cut by 1 base, the J end by 5 bases, with 8 bases between. The CDR3 loop spans 13 amino acids. Germline V gene lookup returns CDR1 WSHSY and CDR2 SAAADI.

This chain joins TRBV6-5 and TRBJ2-7; no clear D. The CDR3 has 13 amino acids. CDR1 is MNHEY, CDR2 SVGAGI, per germline. The V end was cut by 0 bases, the J end by 6 bases, with 9 bases between. This CDR3 reads CASSYSSGFEQYF. DNA of the CDR3: TGTGCCAGCAGTTACTCATCCGGGTTCGAGCAGTACTTC.

V usage is TRBV30 and J usage is TRBJ1-2; TRBD1 might be the D (5 bases). Trimming took 2 bases from V and 4 from J, leaving 11 bases between them. CDR3 length: 13 residues. Germline V gene sequence: CDR1 GTSNPN, CDR2 SVGIG (reference sequence). The CDR3 sequence is CAWSRNRSYGYTF. The CDR3 bases are TGTGCCTGGAGTAGAAACAGGAGCTATGGCTACACCTTC.

The chain has TRBV15 and TRBJ2-2, with D hard to call. The germline V and J ends were trimmed by 3 bases and 6 bases, with 8 bases remaining between them. Germline CDR1 and CDR2: LNHNV and YYDKDF (reference sequence). The CDR3 is made up of 13 amino acids. CDR3 protein: CATSRQPPGELFF. CDR3 coding DNA: TGTGCCACCAGCAGGCAACCCCCCGGGGAGCTGTTTTTT.

V gene TRBV6-5 combines with J gene TRBJ2-6; D is unclear. This CDR3 region has 15 residues. Trimming removed 7 bases at V and 2 bases at J, with 12 bases between. Germline loops: CDR1 MNHEY, CDR2 SVGAGI. The CDR3 loop reads CASTDLGTGANVLTF. CDR3 nucleotide sequence: TGTGCCAGCACCGACCTGGGTACTGGGGCCAACGTCCTGACTTTC.

This clone was seen a few times. The chain employs TRBV6-5 and TRBJ2-3; D is undetermined. The V gene's germline CDR1 is MNHEY and CDR2 SVGAGI. The CDR3 extends over 14 amino acids. V lost 2 bases and J lost 1, with 7 bases in between. This CDR3 reads CASSYGLGTDTQYF. CDR3 in DNA: TGTGCCAGCAGTTACGGGCTAGGCACAGATACGCAGTATTTT.

J is TRBJ2-1 and V is TRBV6-1; D unclear. The germline V gene encodes CDR1 MNHNS and CDR2 SASEGT. V lost 1 base and J 9 bases, leaving 19 bases between the germline ends. The CDR3 has 16 amino acids. CDR3 in DNA: TGTGCCAGCAGTGAAGAGACCTATAACTATCTGAGTGAGCAGTTCTTC. Residues: CASSEETYNYLSEQFF.

This sequence joins TRBV9 and TRBJ2-1, with a possible D match to TRBD1 (6 bases). This CDR3 is built from 15 residues. The V gene's germline CDR1 is SGDLS and CDR2 YYNGEE. Trimming took off 4 bases at V and 0 bases at J, with 11 bases between the two ends. This CDR3 reads CASSPDSASYNEQFF. DNA for the CDR3: TGTGCCAGCAGCCCGGACAGCGCCTCCTACAATGAGCAGTTCTTC.